This TCR beta chain was identified in a study of CD8+CD57+ T cells in acquired aplastic anemia. Across the whole study: Across the sorted CD4+ and CD8+ cells, DNA amounts averaged roughly 3 ug. The study's findings and limits: A set of around 30 CD8+ CDR3 sequences was shared between patients and controls, and these sequences appeared highly expressed in patients. CD8+ Simpson's diversity in patients was not significantly different from that in controls.

The template for TCR beta VDJ and CDR3 sequence profiling was genomic DNA. TCRdb reanalysed the reads using MiXCR and keeps one entry per CDR3 protein. The sample includes about 160,000 distinct CDR3 sequences, roughly 48% of them seen just once. The sequenced patients had an expansion of CD8+CD57+ cells seen by flow cytometry. Receipt of therapy had not occurred in any patient by the time of blood sampling. With regard to this clonotype: The antigen remains unidentified.

Germline V gene sequence: CDR1 SQVTM, CDR2 ANQGSEA. The CDR3 is 13 amino acids. V dropped 6 bases and J dropped 5 bases, with 14 bases sitting between them. The receptor's source is a human donor with aplastic anemia. Input material: sorted CD4+, CD8+, or CD8+CD57+ T cells (not recorded which) from PBMCs. The chain carries TRBV29-1 and TRBJ2-1; the D gene is possibly TRBD2 (7 bases). CDR3 DNA sequence: TGCAGCGTGCGGGGAGGGGGGGACAATGAGCAGTTCTTC. This gives the protein CSVRGGGDNEQFF.